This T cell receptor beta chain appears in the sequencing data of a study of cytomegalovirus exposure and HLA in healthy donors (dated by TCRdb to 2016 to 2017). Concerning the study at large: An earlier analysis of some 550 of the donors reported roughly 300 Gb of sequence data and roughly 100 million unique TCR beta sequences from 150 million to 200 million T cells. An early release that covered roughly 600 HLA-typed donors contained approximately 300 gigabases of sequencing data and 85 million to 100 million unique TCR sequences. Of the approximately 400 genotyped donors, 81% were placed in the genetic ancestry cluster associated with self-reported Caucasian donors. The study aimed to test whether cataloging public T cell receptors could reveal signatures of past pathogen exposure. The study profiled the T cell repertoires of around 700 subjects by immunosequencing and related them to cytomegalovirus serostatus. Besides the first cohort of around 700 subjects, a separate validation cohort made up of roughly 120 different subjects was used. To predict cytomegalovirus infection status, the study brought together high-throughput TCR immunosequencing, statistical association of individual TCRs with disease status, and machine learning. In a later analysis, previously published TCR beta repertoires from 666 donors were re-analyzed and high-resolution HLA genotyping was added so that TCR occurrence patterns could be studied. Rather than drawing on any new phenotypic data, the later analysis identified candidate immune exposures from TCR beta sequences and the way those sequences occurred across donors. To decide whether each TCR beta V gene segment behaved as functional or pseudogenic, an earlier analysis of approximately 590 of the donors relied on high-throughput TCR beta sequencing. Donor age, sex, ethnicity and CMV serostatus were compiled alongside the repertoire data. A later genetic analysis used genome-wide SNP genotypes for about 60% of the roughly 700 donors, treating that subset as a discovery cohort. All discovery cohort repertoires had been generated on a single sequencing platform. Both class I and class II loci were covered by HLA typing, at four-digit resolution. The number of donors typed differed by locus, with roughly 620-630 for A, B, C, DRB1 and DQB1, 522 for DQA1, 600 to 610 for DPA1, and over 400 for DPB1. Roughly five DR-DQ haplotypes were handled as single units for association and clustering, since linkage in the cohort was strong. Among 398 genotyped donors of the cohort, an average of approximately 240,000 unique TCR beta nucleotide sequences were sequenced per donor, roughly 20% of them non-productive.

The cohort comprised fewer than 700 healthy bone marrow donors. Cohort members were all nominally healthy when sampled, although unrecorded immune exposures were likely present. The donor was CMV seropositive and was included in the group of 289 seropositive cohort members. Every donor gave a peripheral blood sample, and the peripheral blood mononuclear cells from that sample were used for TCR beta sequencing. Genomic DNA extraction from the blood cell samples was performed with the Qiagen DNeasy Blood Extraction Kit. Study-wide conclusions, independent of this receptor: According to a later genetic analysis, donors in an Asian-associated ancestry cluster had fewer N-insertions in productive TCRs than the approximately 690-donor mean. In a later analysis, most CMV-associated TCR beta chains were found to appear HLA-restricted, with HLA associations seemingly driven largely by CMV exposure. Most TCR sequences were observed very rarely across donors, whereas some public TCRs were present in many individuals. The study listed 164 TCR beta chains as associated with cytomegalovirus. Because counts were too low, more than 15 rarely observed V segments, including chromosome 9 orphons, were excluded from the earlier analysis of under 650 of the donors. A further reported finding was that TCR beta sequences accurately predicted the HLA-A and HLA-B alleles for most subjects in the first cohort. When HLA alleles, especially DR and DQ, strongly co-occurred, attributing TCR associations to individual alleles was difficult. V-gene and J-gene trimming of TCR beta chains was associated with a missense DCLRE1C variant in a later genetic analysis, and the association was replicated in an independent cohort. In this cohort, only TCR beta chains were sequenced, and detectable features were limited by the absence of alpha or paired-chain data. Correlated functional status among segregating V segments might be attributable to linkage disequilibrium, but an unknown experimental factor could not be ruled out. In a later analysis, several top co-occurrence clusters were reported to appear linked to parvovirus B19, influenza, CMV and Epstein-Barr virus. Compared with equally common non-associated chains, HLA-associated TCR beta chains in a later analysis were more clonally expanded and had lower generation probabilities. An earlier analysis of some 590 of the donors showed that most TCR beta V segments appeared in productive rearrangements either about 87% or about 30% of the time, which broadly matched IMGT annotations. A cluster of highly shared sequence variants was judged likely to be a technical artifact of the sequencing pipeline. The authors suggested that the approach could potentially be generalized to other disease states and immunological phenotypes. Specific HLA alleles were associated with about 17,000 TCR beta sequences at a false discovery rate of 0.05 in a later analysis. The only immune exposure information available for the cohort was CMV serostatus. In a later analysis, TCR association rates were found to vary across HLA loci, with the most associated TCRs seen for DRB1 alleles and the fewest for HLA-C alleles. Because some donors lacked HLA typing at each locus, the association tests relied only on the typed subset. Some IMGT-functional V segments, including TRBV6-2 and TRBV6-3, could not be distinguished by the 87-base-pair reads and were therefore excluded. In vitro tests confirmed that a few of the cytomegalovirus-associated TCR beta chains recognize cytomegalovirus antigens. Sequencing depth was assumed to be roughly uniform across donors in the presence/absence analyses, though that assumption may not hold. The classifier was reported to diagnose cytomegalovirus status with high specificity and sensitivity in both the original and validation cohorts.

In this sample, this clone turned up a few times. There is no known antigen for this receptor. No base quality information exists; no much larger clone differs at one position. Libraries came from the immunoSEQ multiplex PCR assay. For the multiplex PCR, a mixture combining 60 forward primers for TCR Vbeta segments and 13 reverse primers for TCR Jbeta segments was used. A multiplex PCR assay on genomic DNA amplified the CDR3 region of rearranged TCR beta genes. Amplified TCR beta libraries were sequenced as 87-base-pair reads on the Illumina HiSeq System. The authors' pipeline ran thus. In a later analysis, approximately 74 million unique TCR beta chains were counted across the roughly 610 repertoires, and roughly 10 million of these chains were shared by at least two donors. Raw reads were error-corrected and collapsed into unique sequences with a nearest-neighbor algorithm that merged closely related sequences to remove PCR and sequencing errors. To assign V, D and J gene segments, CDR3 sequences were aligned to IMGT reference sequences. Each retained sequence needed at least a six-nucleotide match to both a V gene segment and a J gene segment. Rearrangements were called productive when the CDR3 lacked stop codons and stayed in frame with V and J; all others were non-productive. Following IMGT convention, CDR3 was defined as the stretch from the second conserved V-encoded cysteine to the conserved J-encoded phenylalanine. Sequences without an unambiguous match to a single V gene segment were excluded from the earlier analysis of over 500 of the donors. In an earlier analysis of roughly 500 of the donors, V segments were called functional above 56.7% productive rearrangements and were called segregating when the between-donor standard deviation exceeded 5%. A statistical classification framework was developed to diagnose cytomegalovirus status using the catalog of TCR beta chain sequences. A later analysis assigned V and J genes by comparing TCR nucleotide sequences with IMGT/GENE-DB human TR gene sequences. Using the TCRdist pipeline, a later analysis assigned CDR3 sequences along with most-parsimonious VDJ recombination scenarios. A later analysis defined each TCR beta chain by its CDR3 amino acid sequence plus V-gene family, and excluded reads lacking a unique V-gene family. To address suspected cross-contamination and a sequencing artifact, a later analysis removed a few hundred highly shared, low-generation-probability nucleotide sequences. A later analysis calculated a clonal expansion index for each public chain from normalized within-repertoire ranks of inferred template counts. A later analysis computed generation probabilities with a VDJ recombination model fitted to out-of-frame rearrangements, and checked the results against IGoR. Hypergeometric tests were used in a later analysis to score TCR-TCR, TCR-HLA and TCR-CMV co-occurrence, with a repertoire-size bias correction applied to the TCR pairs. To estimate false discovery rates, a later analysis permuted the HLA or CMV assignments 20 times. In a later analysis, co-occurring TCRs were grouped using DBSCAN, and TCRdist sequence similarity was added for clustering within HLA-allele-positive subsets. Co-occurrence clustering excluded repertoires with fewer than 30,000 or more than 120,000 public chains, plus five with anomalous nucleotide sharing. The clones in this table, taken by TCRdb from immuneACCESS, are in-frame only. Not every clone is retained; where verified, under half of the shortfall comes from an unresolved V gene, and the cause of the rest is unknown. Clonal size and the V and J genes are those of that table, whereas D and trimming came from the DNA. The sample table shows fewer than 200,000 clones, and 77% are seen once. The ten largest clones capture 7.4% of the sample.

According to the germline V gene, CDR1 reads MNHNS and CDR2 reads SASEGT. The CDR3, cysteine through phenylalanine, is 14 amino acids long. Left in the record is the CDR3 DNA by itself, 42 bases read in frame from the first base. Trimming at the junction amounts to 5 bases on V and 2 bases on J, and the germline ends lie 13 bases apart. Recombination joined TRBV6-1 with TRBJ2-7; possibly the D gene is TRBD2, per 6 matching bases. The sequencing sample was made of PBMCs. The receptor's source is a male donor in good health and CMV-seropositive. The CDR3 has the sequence CASSLSGSTYEQYF. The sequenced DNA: TGTGCCAGCAGTTTGAGCGGGTCTACCTACGAGCAGTACTTC.